The clone carrying this T cell receptor (beta chain) was counted many times. From the germline J gene comes the end of the CDR3, since the read stops 3 residues before it. This sample is drawn from a study of T cell clonality in common variable immunodeficiency. V shed 6 bases and J 4 bases; nucleotides not matched to a gene: 7. CDR1 DFQATT and CDR2 SNEGSKA come from the germline V gene (reference sequence). This CDR3 has 15 residues. The repertoire was sequenced with immunoSEQ multiplex PCR; TCRdb's copy has only in-frame clones and lacks some. Altogether 45,000 to 65,000 clones were found in the sample, and no singletons occur. Caucasian heritage predominated among both patients and controls. Each donor provided about 4.5 to 8.5 ml of heparinized whole blood.

The TCR was taken from a person aged 18 to 75 in good health. Sequencing was carried out using peripheral blood mononuclear cells. V gene TRBV20-1 combines with J gene TRBJ2-2; 11 bases are a match to TRBD1. CDR3 bases read: TGCAGTGCAGAGGACAGGGGGCAAGGCACCGGGGAG. Translation: CSAEDRGQGTGE. The full CDR3 protein reads CSAEDRGQGTGELFF.